This TCR beta chain was documented in a study of CD8+ T cells in alopecia areata. The CDR3 is made up of 12 amino acids. Germline lookup yields CDR1 SNHLY and CDR2 FYNNEI. V lost 3 bases and J 2 bases, leaving 4 bases between the germline ends. A word on this clone: Antigen unknown.

Sequencing templates came from extracted RNA that was reverse transcribed into cDNA. Assay used: immunoSEQ multiplex PCR; TCRdb lists only in-frame clones, some missing. The top ten clones hold 0.45% of a sample with over 200,000 clones, about three fifths of them seen once. Findings and limits, study-wide: In scalp samples, resident alphabeta T cells of normal skin are also sequenced. For lesional scalp, especially alopecia totalis/universalis, clonality was higher than in normal scalp.

This sequence was found in a human donor with alopecia areata. The specimen was CD4+ T cells sorted from blood, collected at week 0. The V and J genes are TRBV2 and TRBJ1-1; the D is unclear. This CDR3 is CASSEFNTEAFF. CDR3 nucleotides: TGTGCCAGCAGTGAGTTTAACACTGAAGCTTTCTTT.